This TCR beta chain originates from a study of cytomegalovirus exposure and HLA in healthy donors. This clone was observed a handful of times. Its antigen is not identified. This cohort consisted of healthy bone marrow donors. Trimming cost V 6 bases and J 4 bases; bases outside gene matches: 6. Germline V gene sequence: CDR1 WSHSY, CDR2 SAAADI. CDR3 size: 14 residues. The PCR had 60 Vbeta and 13 Jbeta primers. The assay was immunoSEQ multiplex PCR, and TCRdb's table has in-frame clones only and misses some. This sample has about 190,000 clones, with 82% found just once. Findings and caveats of the study: Rarity characterized most TCR sequences, yet some public TCRs appeared in many donors.

Sequencing was carried out using PBMCs. The chain is built from TRBV10-2 and TRBJ1-5; the match to TRBD1 covers 7 bases. The sequence came from a woman between 18 and 29 years old in good health and CMV-seronegative. CDR3 DNA sequence: TGCGCCAGCAGGGAAGGACAGGTAAATCAGCCCCAGCATTTT. It specifies CASREGQVNQPQHF.